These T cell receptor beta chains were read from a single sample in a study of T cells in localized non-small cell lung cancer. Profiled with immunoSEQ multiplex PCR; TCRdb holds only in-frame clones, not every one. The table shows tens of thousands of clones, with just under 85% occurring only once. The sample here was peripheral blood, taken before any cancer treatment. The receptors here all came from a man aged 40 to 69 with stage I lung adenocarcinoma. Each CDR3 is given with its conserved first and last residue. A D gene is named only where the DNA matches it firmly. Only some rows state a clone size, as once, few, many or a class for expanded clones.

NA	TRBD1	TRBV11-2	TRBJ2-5	TGTGCCAGCAGCGACGGACAGGGTGGGGAGACCCAGTACTTC	CASSDGQGGETQYF
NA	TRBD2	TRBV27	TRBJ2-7	TGTGCCAGCAGTTTATCGGTAGCGGGAGGCTACGAGCAGTACTTC	CASSLSVAGGYEQYF
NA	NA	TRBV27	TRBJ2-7	TGTGCCAGCAGTTTAAGGGGTAGGGCCTACGAGCAGTACTTC	CASSLRGRAYEQYF
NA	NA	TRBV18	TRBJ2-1	TGTGCCAGCTCCTCCCGGAGAGGGCTCGAAGGGTATGAGCAGTTCTTC	CASSSRRGLEGYEQFF
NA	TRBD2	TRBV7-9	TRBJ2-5	TGTGCCAGCAGCTCCCCCGACGGGGGGAAAGCGACCCAGTACTTC	CASSSPDGGKATQYF
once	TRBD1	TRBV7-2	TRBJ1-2	TGTGCCAGCAGAAACTTAGGACAGGGACTGGGGGGCTACACCTTC	CASRNLGQGLGGYTF
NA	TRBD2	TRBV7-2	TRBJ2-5	TGTGCCAGCAGCACAGGCGGGACTAGAGGCCCCAGAGAGACCCAGTACTTC	CASSTGGTRGPRETQYF
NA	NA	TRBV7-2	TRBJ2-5	TGTGCCAGCAGCGCCACTAGTATGGAGACCCAGTACTTC	CASSATSMETQYF
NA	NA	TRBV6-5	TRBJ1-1	TGTGCCAGCAGTTACGGGCAACTGAACACTGAAGCTTTCTTT	CASSYGQLNTEAFF
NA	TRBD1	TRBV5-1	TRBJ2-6	TGCGCCAGCAGCTCGCTAACTGGACAGGCAGGTGGGGCCAACGTCCTGACTTTC	CASSSLTGQAGGANVLTF
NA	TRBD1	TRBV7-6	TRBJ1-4	TGTGCCAGCAGTACTACAGGGGCGACTAATGAAAAACTGTTTTTT	CASSTTGATNEKLFF
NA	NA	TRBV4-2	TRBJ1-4	TGTGCCAGCAGCCAAGTGCCGGGACTGTTCAATGAAAAACTGTTTTTT	CASSQVPGLFNEKLFF